This T cell receptor (beta chain) was identified in a study of T cells in tumors after PD-1 blockade. This clone has only a few counts. This table comes from immunoSEQ multiplex PCR, and its TCRdb copy is limited to in-frame clones, with some not included. The table lists about 60,000 clones, approximately 79% of them singletons. Trimming left V 5 bases short and J 0 bases short, with 10 bases between. The CDR3 has 14 residues. Germline V CDR1 and CDR2: SGHVS, FQNEAQ. The receptor was isolated from a human donor with basal cell carcinoma. The sequences come from PBMCs, collected after anti-PD-1 treatment. The chain has TRBV7-8 and TRBJ1-1; D is unclear. CDR3 nucleotides: TGTGCCAGCAGCATGCGGCCCTTGAACACTGAAGCTTTCTTT. The encoded protein is CASSMRPLNTEAFF.